What follows describes a single TCR beta chain. Random hexamers were used to reverse transcribe about 0.5 to 1 ug of RNA. Amplification of TCR beta CDR3 used immunoSEQ multiplex PCR across 54 Vbeta and 13 Jbeta. TCRdb re-called the immunoSEQ multiplex PCR reads with MiXCR, one entry per CDR3 protein. The table shows 120,000 to 150,000 distinct CDR3 sequences, with 85% to 95% occurring only once. V was cut by 4 bases and J by 1 base, with 11 bases left in between. CDR3 length: 14 amino acids. This sample is drawn from a study of CD8 T cells in Susac syndrome. Input material: CD4+ T cells from PBMCs. This TCR came from a human donor with multiple sclerosis. The chain uses TRBV23-1 and TRBJ2-7; a weak D match, TRBD1 (5 bases). TRBV23-1 is an open reading frame whose function is uncertain. The CDR3 sequence: CASSRTGDSYEQYF. CDR3 coding DNA: TGCGCCAGCAGTCGAACAGGTGATTCCTACGAGCAGTACTTC.